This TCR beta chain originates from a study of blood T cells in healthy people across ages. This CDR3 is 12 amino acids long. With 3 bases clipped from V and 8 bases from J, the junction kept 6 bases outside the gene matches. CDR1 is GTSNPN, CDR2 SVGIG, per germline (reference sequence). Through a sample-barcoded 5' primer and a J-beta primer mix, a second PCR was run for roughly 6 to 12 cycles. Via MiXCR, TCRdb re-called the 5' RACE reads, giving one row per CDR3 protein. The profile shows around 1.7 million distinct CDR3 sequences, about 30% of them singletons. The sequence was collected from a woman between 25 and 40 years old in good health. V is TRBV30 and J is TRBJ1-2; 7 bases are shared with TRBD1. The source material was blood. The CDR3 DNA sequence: TGTGCCTGGAGCGACAGGGAGCGCGGCTACACCTTC. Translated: CAWSDRERGYTF.